The 19 T cell receptor beta chains below come from one sample, sequenced in a study of regulatory dendritic cells for organ transplantation. The method was immunoSEQ multiplex PCR; TCRdb's version includes in-frame clones alone and lacks a portion of them. The sample has fewer than 25,000 clones, about 80% seen once; the top ten hold roughly 0.96%. Sequencing was done on a sample of memory CD4+ T cells from blood. Subset here: CD45RO+ memory T cells. Receptors were obtained from a human donor in good health.

A few counts support this clone. This chain uses TRBV2 with TRBJ1-1; no firm D call. Trimming stripped 5 bases from V and 4 bases from J, with 14 bases between. The CDR3 is 14 residues long. Germline loops: CDR1 SNHLY, CDR2 FYNNEI. The CDR3 DNA reads TGTGCCAGCAGTCCTACCGCCGGGAGCACTGAAGCTTTCTTT. Translated: CASSPTAGSTEAFF.

This clone was picked up one time. This chain links TRBV16 with TRBJ1-2; 7 bases match TRBD1. V dropped 0 bases and J dropped 4; count of bases not matched to a gene: 5. This CDR3 is 15 amino acids long. Germline CDR1 is KGHSY and CDR2 is FQNENV. CDR3 residues: CASSQSSQGGYGYTF. CDR3 coding DNA: TGTGCCAGCAGCCAATCATCCCAGGGGGGCTATGGCTACACCTTC.

V gene TRBV6-5 combines with J gene TRBJ1-2; 9 nucleotides agree with TRBD1. With 7 bases clipped from V and 4 bases from J, the junction kept 7 bases outside the gene matches. The CDR3 contains 14 residues. The germline CDR1 and CDR2 sequences are MNHEY and SVGAGI. The CDR3 sequence: CASNNRGRGYGYTF. The CDR3 DNA reads as TGTGCCAGCAACAACAGGGGGCGCGGCTATGGCTACACCTTC.

V and J are TRBV7-3 and TRBJ2-1; 13 positions match TRBD2. The V segment lost 5 bases and the J segment 4 bases; nucleotides outside the gene matches: 8. Germline V lookup: CDR1 SGHTA, CDR2 FQGTGA. This CDR3 has 17 amino acids. DNA for the CDR3: TGTGCCAGCAGCAGGACTAGCGGGAGAACAAGTTACAATGAGCAGTTCTTC. Its protein product is CASSRTSGRTSYNEQFF.

V is TRBV13 and J is TRBJ2-7; possible D gene TRBD1, 6 bases. Trimming stripped 5 bases from V and 6 bases from J, with 17 bases between. CDR3 size: 14 residues. Germline-derived CDR1 and CDR2 are PRHDT and FYEKMQ (reference sequence). The CDR3 reads CASSLGTTASEQYF. In DNA, the CDR3 is TGTGCCAGCAGCCTGGGGACAACAGCCTCCGAGCAGTACTTC.

The gene calls are TRBV2 and TRBJ2-2, with TRBD2 identical over 7 bases. Trimming cost V 6 bases and J 3 bases; bases outside gene matches: 10. This CDR3 spans 16 amino acids. Germline lookup yields CDR1 SNHLY and CDR2 FYNNEI. In DNA, the CDR3 is TGTGCCAGCAGACCCCCTCAGGGAGGGTACACCGGGGAGCTGTTTTTT. It specifies CASRPPQGGYTGELFF.

The chain is built from TRBV5-4 and TRBJ2-2, with D perhaps matching TRBD1 (6 bases). Looked up from germline, CDR1 is SGHNT and CDR2 is YYREEE (reference sequence). CDR3 size: 15 residues. V was cut by 5 bases and J by 7 bases, with 18 bases left in between. The CDR3 reads CASRETGTRGGELFF. In nucleotides, the CDR3 is TGTGCCAGCAGAGAAACAGGGACCCGGGGCGGGGAGCTGTTTTTT.

The V gene is TRBV6-5, the J gene TRBJ2-5, with 7 bases fitting TRBD2. V trimming: 11 bases; J trimming: 4 bases; junction bases outside the gene matches: 13. Germline CDR1 is MNHEY and CDR2 is SVGAGI. This CDR3 spans 14 amino acids. CDR3 loop: CAVHRGGAIETQYF. The CDR3 DNA follows: TGTGCCGTTCACCGCGGGGGAGCCATAGAGACCCAGTACTTC.

V usage is TRBV11-2 and J usage is TRBJ1-6; D remains ambiguous. Germline V gene data show CDR1 as SGHAT and CDR2 as FQNNGV. This CDR3 contains 14 residues. V was trimmed by 1 base and J by 7 bases, leaving 8 bases between them. The CDR3 protein is CASSLAHRNSPLHF. CDR3 DNA sequence: TGTGCCAGCAGCTTAGCCCACAGAAATTCACCCCTCCACTTT.

In DNA form, the CDR3 reads TGCGCCAGCAGCCGTACTAGCGAATTGGGTGGGGCCAACGTCCTGACTTTC. Amino acid sequence: CASSRTSELGGANVLTF. The rearrangement uses TRBV5-1 and TRBJ2-6, with TRBD2 matching over 7 bases. Germline CDR1 and CDR2: SGHRS and YFSETQ. This CDR3 comprises 17 residues. Trimming at V came to 4 bases and at J to 3 bases, leaving 10 bases not matched to a gene. The variable domain in full, with the rest retrieved from reference TRBV5-1 and TRBJ2-6, is KAGVTQTPRYLIKTRGQQVTLSCSPISGHRSVSWYQQTPGQGLQFLFEYFSETQRNKGNFPGRFSGRQFSNSRSEMNVSTLELGDSALYLCASSRTSELGGANVLTFGAGSRLTVL.

This clone was observed a single time. The CDR3 region is CASSDPGRLAGGRNTGELFF. CDR3 DNA: TGCGCCAGCAGTGATCCTGGGAGGCTAGCGGGGGGGAGGAACACCGGGGAGCTGTTTTTT. The V gene is TRBV10-2, the J gene TRBJ2-2; 12 bases fit TRBD2. V lost 3 bases and J lost 1; bases outside the gene matches: 12. This CDR3 is 20 amino acids long. Germline loops: CDR1 WSHSY, CDR2 SAAADI.

The chain has TRBV6-4 and TRBJ2-1, with 7 bases lining up with TRBD2. The ends lost 5 bases at V and 5 bases at J; junction bases unmatched: 9. The germline CDR1 and CDR2 sequences are MRHNA and SNTAGT. This CDR3 contains 15 residues. The CDR3 loop is CASSPPGLMNNEQFF. DNA for the CDR3: TGTGCCAGCAGTCCCCCGGGACTAATGAACAATGAGCAGTTCTTC.

The rearrangement links TRBV4-2 to TRBJ2-3; 9 bases match TRBD2. This CDR3 is 15 amino acids long. Trimming took 1 base from V and 6 from J; bases not matched to a gene: 5. Per germline, CDR1 LGHNA and CDR2 YNFKEQ. The CDR3 DNA reads as TGTGCCAGCAGCCAAGGGACTAGCGACACCGATACGCAGTATTTT. Protein: CASSQGTSDTDTQYF.

The V call is TRBV9, the J call TRBJ1-1; 7 positions match TRBD1. The CDR3 runs to 15 residues. Looked up from germline, CDR1 is SGDLS and CDR2 is YYNGEE. J was trimmed by 1 base and V by 4 bases; bases with no gene match: 7. The DNA for the CDR3 is TGTGCCAGCAGCTTGACAGGGTGGGAGAACACTGAAGCTTTCTTT. Translated, it gives CASSLTGWENTEAFF.

The J gene is TRBJ2-3, the V gene TRBV2; 9 bases are shared with TRBD2. Germline CDR1 reads SNHLY; CDR2 reads FYNNEI. This CDR3 is 15 amino acids long. The V segment lost 4 bases and the J segment 5 bases; nucleotides outside the gene matches: 7. The CDR3 loop is CASSAGLARRDTQYF. The CDR3, as DNA: TGTGCCAGCAGTGCGGGACTAGCCCGCCGAGATACGCAGTATTTT.

The rearrangement joins TRBV10-3 to TRBJ2-3; tentatively, D is TRBD1 (6 bases). The CDR3 has 12 amino acids. The germline V gene encodes CDR1 ENHRY and CDR2 SYGVKD. Between the trimmed V and J ends, which lost 11 bases and 2 bases, there was a span of 11 bases. CDR3 loop: CAARGNTDTQYF. CDR3 DNA: TGTGCCGCCAGGGGTAACACAGATACGCAGTATTTT.

This sequence joins TRBV10-3 and TRBJ1-1; no firm D call. Trimming shortened V by 11 bases and J by 1 base, and 14 bases separated the two germline ends. This CDR3 has 13 amino acids. Germline lookup yields CDR1 ENHRY and CDR2 SYGVKD. The DNA for the CDR3 is TGTGCCCACGGGAGGGCCCAGAACACTGAAGCTTTCTTT. Translating gives CAHGRAQNTEAFF.

This clone was counted a few times. The V call is TRBV2, the J call TRBJ1-5, with 9 bases matching TRBD1. Germline assignment: CDR1 SNHLY and CDR2 FYNNEI. V dropped 4 bases and J dropped 3; count of bases not matched to a gene: 10. This CDR3 contains 17 residues. The CDR3 region has the DNA TGTGCCAGCAGTGTCGAGCCGGGACAGGGAGACAATCAGCCCCAGCATTTT. This codes for CASSVEPGQGDNQPQHF. The full variable domain, its missing parts supplied by reference TRBV2 and TRBJ1-5, is EPEVTQTPSHQVTQMGQEVILRCVPISNHLYFYWYRQILGQKVEFLVSFYNNEISEKSEIFDDQFSVERPDGSNFTLKIRSTKLEDSAMYFCASSVEPGQGDNQPQHFGDGTRLSIL.

DNA of the CDR3: TGTGCCAGCAGAGACAGGGAGGCGGTCGTGACTTTCTTT. Its protein product is CASRDREAVVTFF. The V gene is TRBV2, the J gene TRBJ1-1; 7 bases are shared with TRBD1. There are 13 residues in the CDR3. Losses at the gene ends were 6 bases for V and 12 bases for J; bases not matched to a gene: 13. Germline CDR1 SNHLY, CDR2 FYNNEI.